This TCR beta chain emerged from a study of T-cell memory formation after mild COVID-19. On the study more broadly: TCR clusters were largely donor specific.

TCRdb recomputed calls from the 5' RACE reads with MiXCR, one row per CDR3 protein. In the table there are a few hundred thousand distinct CDR3 sequences, 25% to 30% of which are singletons. Regarding the study as a whole: CD4+ contracting clones were mainly CM and EM; CD8+ ones, EMRA.

As for this clonotype: What it binds is unknown.

Germline CDR1 is KGHSH and CDR2 is LQKENI. CDR3 length: 14 residues. Trimming took 3 bases from V and 7 from J, leaving 16 bases between them. Sequencing used PBMCs or a T cell subset sorted from them (not recorded which). The clonotype was recovered from an adult woman who had mild COVID-19 (a few samples of this study predate the infection). Cell type and time point are not known. The gene calls are TRBV18 and TRBJ2-7; D tentatively reads TRBD1 or TRBD2 (6 bases each). The CDR3 DNA sequence: TGTGCCAGCTCACCTCTCGGGGGCAAAGGGGAGCAGTACTTC. It codes for CASSPLGGKGEQYF.